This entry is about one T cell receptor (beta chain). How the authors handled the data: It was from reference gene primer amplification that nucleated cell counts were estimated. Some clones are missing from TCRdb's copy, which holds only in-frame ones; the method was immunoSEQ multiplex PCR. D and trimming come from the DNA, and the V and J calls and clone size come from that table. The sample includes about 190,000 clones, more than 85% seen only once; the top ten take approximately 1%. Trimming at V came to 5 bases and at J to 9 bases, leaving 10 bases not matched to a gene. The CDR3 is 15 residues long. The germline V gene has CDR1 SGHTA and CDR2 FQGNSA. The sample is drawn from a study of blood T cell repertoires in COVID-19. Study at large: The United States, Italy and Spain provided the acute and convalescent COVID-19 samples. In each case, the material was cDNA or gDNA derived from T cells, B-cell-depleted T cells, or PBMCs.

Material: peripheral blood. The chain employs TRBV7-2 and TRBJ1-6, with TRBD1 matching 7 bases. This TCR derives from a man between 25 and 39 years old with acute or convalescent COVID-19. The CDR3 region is CASSPIRTGGSPLHF. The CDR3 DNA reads TGTGCCAGCAGCCCCATCCGGACAGGCGGTTCACCCCTCCACTTT.